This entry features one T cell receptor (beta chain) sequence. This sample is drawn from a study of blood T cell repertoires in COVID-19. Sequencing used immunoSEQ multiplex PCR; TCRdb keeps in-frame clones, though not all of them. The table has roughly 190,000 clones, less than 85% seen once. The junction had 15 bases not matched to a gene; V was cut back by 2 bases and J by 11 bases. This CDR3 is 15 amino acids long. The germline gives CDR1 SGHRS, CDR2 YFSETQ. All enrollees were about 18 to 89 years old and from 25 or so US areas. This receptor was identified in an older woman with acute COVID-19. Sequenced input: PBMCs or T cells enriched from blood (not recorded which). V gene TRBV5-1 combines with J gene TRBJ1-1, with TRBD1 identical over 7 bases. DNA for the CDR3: TGCGCCAGCAGCTTTGAAACCGGGACAGTAACGAGCGCTTTCTTT. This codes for CASSFETGTVTSAFF.